This TCR beta chain was obtained from a study of CD8 T cells in Susac syndrome. The CDR3 is 14 amino acids. Germline CDR1 KGHDR, CDR2 SFDVKD. V lost 0 bases and J lost 4, with 7 bases in between. RNA amounts of 0.5 to 1 ug underwent reverse transcription with random hexamers. Amplification of TCR beta CDR3 by immunoSEQ multiplex PCR spanned 54 Vbeta and 13 Jbeta. One entry per CDR3 protein, called by TCRdb with MiXCR from the immunoSEQ multiplex PCR reads. The sample shows 130,000 to 150,000 distinct CDR3 sequences, approximately 94% of them seen only once. Sequenced material: CD4+ T cells from PBMCs. This receptor was identified in a human donor in good health. The V and J genes are TRBV24-1 and TRBJ2-3; no reliable D call. The DNA for the CDR3 is TGTGCCACCAGTGATTTGCGGACCTCAGATACGCAGTATTTT. Its protein is CATSDLRTSDTQYF.